Reported below is one T cell receptor beta chain. These data belong to a study of OX40 agonist ivuxolimab in advanced cancers. Some clones are missing from TCRdb's copy, which holds only in-frame ones; the method was immunoSEQ multiplex PCR. The sample carries around 20,000 clones, roughly 74% recorded once. The CDR3 runs 12 residues. Unmatched junction bases numbered 2, after V lost 9 bases and J lost 2 bases. The germline V gene has CDR1 MNHNY and CDR2 SVGAGI (reference sequence). The rearrangement links TRBV6-6 to TRBJ2-5; 8 positions agree with TRBD2. The sample consisted of CD4+ or CD8+ T cells sorted from blood, taken in a trial of the OX40 agonist ivuxolimab. This receptor was taken from an adult with an advanced solid tumor such as melanoma, head and neck, liver or kidney cancer. DNA of the CDR3: TGTGCCAGTCGGGGGGGGCAAGAGACCCAGTACTTC. Its translation is CASRGGQETQYF.